Detailed here is one T cell receptor beta chain. What it binds is unknown. This specimen comes from a study of T cell responses to AZD1222 COVID-19 vaccine. Whole-study results and caveats: Spike-specific TCR breadth and depth both grew after two AZD1222 doses. Clonal diversity was possibly underestimated, and the donors were mostly white British, with more females.

Method: immunoSEQ multiplex PCR; TCRdb's copy keeps in-frame clones and lacks some. The profile shows 100,000 to 150,000 clones, approximately 88% of them singletons. The receptor was isolated from an adult in good health. The source material was peripheral blood, sampled on day 0 of AZD1222 vaccination.

The CDR3, as DNA: TGTGCCAGCAGTCCGGGACAGAGCACAGATACGCAGTATTTT. It encodes CASSPGQSTDTQYF. This sequence joins TRBV6-5 and TRBJ2-3; 7 positions match TRBD1. V lost 5 bases to trimming and J lost 0 bases; unmatched junction nucleotides: 2. The germline V gene encodes CDR1 MNHEY and CDR2 SVGAGI. CDR3 length equals 14 residues.